This T cell receptor beta chain was identified during a study of kidney transplant recipient with SARS-CoV-2 infection. In its sample, this clonotype was seen many times. CDR3 length: 14 amino acids. CDR1 and CDR2 from the germline V gene are GTSNPN and SVGIG (reference sequence). V was cut by 0 bases and J by 2 bases, with 7 bases left in between. TCRdb re-called the reads with MiXCR, one entry per CDR3 protein. Altogether approximately 250,000 distinct CDR3 sequences are present, 29% being singletons, with the ten largest covering under 9.5%. The material was a blood sample, obtained at baseline and on approximately day 120 from a kidney transplant recipient. V is TRBV30 and J is TRBJ2-2; tentative D call: TRBD1 (5 bases). The sequence derives from a male patient aged 30 to 39 who had COVID-19 and was a kidney transplant recipient. Some T cells may possibly be graft donor cells. CDR3 DNA: TGTGCCTGGAGTGTAGACAGCAACACCGGGGAGCTGTTTTTT. It is translated as CAWSVDSNTGELFF.